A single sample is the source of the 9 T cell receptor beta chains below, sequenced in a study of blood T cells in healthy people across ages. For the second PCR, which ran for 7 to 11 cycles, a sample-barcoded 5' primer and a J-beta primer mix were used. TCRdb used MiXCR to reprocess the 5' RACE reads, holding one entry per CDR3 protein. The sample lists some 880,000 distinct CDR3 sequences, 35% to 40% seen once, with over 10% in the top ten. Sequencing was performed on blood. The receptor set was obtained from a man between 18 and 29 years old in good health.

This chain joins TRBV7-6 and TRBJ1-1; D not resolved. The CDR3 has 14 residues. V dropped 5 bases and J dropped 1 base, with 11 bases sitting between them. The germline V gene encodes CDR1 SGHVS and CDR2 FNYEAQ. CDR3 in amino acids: CASSLVIRNTEAFF. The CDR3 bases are TGTGCCAGCAGCCTAGTAATCAGGAACACTGAAGCTTTCTTT.

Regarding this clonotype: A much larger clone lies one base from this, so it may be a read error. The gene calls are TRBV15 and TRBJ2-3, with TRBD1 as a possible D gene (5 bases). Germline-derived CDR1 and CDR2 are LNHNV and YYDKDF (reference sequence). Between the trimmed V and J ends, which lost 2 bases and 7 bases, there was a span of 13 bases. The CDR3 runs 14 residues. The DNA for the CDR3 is TGTGCCACCAGCAGAAGGGGTAATTTGAATACGCAGTATTTT. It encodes CATSRRGNLNTQYF.

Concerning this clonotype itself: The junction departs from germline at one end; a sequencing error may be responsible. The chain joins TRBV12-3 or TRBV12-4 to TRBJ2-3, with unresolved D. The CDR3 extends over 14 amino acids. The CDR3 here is CASSPRMSTDTQYF. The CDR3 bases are TGTGCCAGCAGTCCGCGTATGAGCACAGATACGCAATATTTT.

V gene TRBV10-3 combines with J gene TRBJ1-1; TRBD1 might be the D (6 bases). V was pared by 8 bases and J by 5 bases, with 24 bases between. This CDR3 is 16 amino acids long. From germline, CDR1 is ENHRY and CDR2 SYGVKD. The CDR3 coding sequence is TGTGCCATCCTAGCGGTGGACAGAGGAACAAGGACTGAAGCTTTCTTT. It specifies CAILAVDRGTRTEAFF.

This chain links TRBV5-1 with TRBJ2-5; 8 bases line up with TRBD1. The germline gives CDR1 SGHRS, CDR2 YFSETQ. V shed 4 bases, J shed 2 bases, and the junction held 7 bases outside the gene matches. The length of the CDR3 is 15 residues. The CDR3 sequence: CASSTRRDRQETQYF. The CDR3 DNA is TGCGCCAGCAGCACTCGCCGGGACAGGCAAGAGACCCAGTACTTC.

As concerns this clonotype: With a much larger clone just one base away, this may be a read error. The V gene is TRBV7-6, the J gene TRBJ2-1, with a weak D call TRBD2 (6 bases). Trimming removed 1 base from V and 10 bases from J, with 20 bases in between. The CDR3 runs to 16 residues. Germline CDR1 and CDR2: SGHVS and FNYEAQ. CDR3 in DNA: TGTGCCAGCAGCTTAGGCCTCCCTAGCGAGGATTACGAGCAGTTCTTC. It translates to CASSLGLPSEDYEQFF. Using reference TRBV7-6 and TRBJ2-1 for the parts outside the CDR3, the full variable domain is GAGVSQSPRYKVTKRGQDVALRCDPISGHVSLYWYRQALGQGPEFLTYFNYEAQQDKSGLPNDRFSAERPEGSISTLTIQRTEQRDSAMYRCASSLGLPSEDYEQFFGPGTRLTVL.

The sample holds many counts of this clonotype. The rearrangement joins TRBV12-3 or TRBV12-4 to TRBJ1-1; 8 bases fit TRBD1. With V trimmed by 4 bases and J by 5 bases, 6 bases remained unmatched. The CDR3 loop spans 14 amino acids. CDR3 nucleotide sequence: TGTGCCAGCAGTTACCGGACAGGGTGGACTGAAGCTTTCTTT. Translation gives CASSYRTGWTEAFF.

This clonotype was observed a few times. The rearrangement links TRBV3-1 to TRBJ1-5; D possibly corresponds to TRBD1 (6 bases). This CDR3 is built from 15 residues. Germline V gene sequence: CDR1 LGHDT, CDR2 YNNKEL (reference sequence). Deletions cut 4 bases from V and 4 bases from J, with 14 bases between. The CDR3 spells CASSPGVSGNQPQHF. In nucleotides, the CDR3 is TGTGCCAGCAGCCCAGGGGTCTCCGGGAATCAGCCCCAGCATTTT.

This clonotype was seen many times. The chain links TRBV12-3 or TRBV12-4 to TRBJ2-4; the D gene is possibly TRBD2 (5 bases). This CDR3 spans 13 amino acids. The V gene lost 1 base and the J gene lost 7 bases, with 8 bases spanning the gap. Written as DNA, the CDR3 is TGTGCCAGCAGTTTAGGCCCGGGGAACATTCAGTACTTC. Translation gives CASSLGPGNIQYF.